The subject of this entry is one T cell receptor beta chain. One end of the junction fails to match germline, which may point to a read error. This entry belongs to a study of tumor and adjacent non-tumor tissue in lung cancer. TCRbeta libraries were built with three rounds of nested PCR, modified from ARM-PCR. TCRdb recomputed calls from the multiplex PCR reads with MiXCR, one row per CDR3 protein. The table lists 120,000 or so distinct CDR3 sequences, 66% of them singletons, with around 13% in the top ten. RNA was extracted from bulk tissue without any cell sorting. Germline values: CDR1 MNHEY, CDR2 SVGEGT. This CDR3 has 13 residues.

This TCR was sampled from a man aged 30-40 years with non-small cell lung cancer. The chain uses TRBV6-2 or TRBV6-3 and TRBJ1-2; D is unresolved. Sequencing was performed on lung tumor tissue. This CDR3 reads CASSGSGSYAYTF. CDR3 sequence (DNA): TGTGCCAGCAGTGGCTCAGGTTCTTATGCCTACACCTTC.